The T cell receptor (beta chain) under discussion was sequenced for a study of blood T cells in healthy people across ages. Worth noting for this clonotype: The antigen is undetermined.

Unmatched junction bases numbered 11, after V lost 0 bases and J lost 7 bases. The CDR3 runs to 15 residues. CDR1 is DFQATT, CDR2 SNEGSKA, per germline (reference sequence). The use of a sample-barcoded 5' primer and a J-beta primer mix characterized a second PCR of 7 to 11 cycles. TCRdb passed the 5' RACE reads through MiXCR, listing each CDR3 protein once. The data show about 800,000 distinct CDR3 sequences, roughly 46% seen once. Study observations and caveats: Unsorted PBMC material precluded a definitive naive versus antigen-experienced comparison.

Sequences were obtained from blood. The TCR was taken from an elderly man in good health. This sequence joins TRBV20-1 and TRBJ2-7; TRBD2 aligns across 8 bases. CDR3 in amino acids: CSARDPGGATFEQYF. As DNA, the CDR3 is TGCAGTGCTAGAGACCCGGGGGGGGCGACTTTTGAGCAGTACTTC.